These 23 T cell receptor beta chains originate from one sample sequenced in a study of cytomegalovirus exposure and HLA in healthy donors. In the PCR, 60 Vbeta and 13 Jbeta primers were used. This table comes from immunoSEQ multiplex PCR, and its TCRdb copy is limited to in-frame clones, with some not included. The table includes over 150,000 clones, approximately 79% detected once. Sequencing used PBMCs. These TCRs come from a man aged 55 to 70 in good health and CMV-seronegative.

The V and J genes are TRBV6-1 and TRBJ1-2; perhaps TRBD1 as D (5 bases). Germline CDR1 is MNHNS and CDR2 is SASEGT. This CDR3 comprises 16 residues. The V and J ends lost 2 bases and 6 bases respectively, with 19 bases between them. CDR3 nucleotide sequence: TGTGCCAGCAGTGAAATAAGTAGAGGAGGGACGGATGGCTACACCTTC. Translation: CASSEISRGGTDGYTF.

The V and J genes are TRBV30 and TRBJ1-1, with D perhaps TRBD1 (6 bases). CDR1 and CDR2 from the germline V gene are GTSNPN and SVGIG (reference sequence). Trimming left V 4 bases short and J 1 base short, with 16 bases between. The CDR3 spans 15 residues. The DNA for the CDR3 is TGTGCCTGGAAGTCGACAGGATGGGCGAACACTGAAGCTTTCTTT. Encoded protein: CAWKSTGWANTEAFF.

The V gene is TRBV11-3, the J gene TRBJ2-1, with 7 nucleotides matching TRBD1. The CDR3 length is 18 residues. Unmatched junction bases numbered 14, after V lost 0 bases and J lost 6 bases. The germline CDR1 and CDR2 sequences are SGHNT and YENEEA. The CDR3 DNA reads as TGTGCCAGCAGCTTAGAATCCGGGACAGATCAAGTGACCAATGAGCAGTTCTTC. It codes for CASSLESGTDQVTNEQFF.

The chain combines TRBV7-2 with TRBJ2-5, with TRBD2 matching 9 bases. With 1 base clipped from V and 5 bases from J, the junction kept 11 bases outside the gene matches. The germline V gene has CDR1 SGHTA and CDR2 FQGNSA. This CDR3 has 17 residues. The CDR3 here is CASSLVWVAGGRETQYF. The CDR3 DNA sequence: TGTGCCAGCAGCTTAGTTTGGGTCGCGGGGGGGCGGGAGACCCAGTACTTC.

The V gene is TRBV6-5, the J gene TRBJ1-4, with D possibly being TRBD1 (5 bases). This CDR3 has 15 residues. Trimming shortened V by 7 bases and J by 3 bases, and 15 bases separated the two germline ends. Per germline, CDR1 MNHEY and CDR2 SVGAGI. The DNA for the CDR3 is TGTGCCAGCAAACCTTTCGACAGTTCTAATGAAAAACTGTTTTTT. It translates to CASKPFDSSNEKLFF.

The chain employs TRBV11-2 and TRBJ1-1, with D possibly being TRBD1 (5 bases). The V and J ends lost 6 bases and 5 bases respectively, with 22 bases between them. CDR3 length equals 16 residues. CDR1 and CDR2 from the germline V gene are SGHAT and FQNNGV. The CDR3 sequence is CASRFPQGKHNTEAFF. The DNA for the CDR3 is TGTGCCAGCAGATTCCCCCAGGGAAAACACAATACTGAAGCTTTCTTT.

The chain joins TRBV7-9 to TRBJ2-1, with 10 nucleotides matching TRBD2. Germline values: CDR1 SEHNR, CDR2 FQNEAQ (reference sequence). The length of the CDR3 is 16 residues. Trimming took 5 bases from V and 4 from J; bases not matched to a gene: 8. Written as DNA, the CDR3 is TGTGCCAGCAGCGTTACTAGCGGGAAAAATTACAATGAGCAGTTCTTC. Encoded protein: CASSVTSGKNYNEQFF.

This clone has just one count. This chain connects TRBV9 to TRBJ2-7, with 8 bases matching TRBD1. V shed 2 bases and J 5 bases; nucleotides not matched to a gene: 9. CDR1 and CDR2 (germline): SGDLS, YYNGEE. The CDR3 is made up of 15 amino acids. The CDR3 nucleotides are TGTGCCAGCAGCGTGGGGGGACAGGCGCTCAACGAGCAGTACTTC. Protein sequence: CASSVGGQALNEQYF.

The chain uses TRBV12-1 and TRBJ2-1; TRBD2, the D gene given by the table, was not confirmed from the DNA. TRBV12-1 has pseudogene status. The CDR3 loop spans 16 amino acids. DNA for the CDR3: TGTGCCAGCAGCTTTCTAGCGGGAGTAACTTACAATGAGCAGTTCTTC. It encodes CASSFLAGVTYNEQFF.

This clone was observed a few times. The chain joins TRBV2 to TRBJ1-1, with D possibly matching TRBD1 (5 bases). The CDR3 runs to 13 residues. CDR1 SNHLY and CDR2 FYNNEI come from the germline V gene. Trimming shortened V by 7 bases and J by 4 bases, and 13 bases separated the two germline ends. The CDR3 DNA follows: TGTGCCAGCAACCTAGCGGGGGGCACTGAAGCTTTCTTT. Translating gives CASNLAGGTEAFF. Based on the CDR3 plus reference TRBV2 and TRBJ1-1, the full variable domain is EPEVTQTPSHQVTQMGQEVILRCVPISNHLYFYWYRQILGQKVEFLVSFYNNEISEKSEIFDDQFSVERPDGSNFTLKIRSTKLEDSAMYFCASNLAGGTEAFFGQGTRLTVV.

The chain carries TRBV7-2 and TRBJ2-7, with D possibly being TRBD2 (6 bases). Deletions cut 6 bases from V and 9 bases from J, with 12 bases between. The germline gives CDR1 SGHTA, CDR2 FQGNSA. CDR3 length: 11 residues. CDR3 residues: CASSTSGGQYF. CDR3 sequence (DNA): TGTGCCAGCAGTACTTCCGGGGGGCAGTACTTC.

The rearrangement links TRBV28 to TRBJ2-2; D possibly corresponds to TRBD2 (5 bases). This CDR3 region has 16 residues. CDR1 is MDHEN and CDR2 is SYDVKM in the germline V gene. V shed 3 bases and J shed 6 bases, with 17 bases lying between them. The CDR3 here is CASSFGGSPNAGELFF. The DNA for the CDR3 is TGTGCCAGCAGTTTTGGTGGGAGCCCCAACGCCGGGGAGCTGTTTTTT.

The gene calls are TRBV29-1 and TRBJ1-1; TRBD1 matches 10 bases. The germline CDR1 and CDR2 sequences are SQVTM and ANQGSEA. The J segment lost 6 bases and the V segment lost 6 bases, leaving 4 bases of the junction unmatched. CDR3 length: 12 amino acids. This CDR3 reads CSVDRGRAEAFF. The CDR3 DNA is TGCAGCGTGGACAGGGGGAGGGCTGAAGCTTTCTTT.

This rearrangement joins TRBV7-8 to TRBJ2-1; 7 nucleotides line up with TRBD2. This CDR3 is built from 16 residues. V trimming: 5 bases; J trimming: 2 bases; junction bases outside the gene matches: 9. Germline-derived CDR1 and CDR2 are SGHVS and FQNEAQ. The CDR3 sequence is CASSEREGDPYNEQFF. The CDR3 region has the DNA TGTGCCAGCAGCGAAAGGGAGGGAGATCCCTACAATGAGCAGTTCTTC.

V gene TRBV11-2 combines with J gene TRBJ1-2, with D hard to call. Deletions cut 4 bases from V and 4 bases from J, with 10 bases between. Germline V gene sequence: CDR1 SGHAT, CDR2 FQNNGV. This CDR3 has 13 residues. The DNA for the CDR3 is TGTGCCAGCAGCTCGGACTCATTCTATGGCTACACCTTC. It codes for CASSSDSFYGYTF.

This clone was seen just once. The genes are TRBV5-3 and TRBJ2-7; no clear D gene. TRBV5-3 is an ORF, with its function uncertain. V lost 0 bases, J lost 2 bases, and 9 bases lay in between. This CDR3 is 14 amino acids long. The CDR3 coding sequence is TGTGCCAGAAGCTTGGTTCCGAGGCCCTACGAGCAGTACTTC. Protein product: CARSLVPRPYEQYF.

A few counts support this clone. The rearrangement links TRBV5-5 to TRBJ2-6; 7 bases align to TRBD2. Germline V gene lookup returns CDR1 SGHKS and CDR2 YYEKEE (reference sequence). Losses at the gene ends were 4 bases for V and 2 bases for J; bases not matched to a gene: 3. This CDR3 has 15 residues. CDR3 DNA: TGTGCCAGCAGCCCTGGGGGGGCTGGGGCCAACGTCCTGACTTTC. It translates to CASSPGGAGANVLTF.

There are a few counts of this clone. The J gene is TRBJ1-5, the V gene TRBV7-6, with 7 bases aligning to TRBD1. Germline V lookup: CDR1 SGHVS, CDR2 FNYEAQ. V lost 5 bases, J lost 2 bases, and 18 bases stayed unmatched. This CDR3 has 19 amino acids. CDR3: CASSPRQGLRRGGNQPQHF. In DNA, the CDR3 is TGTGCCAGCAGCCCCCGACAGGGTCTTCGTCGTGGCGGCAATCAGCCCCAGCATTTT.

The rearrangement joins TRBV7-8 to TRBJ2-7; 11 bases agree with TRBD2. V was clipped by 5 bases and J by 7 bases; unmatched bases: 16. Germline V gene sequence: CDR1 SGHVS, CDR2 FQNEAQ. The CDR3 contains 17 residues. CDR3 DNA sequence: TGTGCCAGCAGCCCAGGACTAGCGGGCTCAAACCATAAGGAGCAGTACTTC. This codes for CASSPGLAGSNHKEQYF.

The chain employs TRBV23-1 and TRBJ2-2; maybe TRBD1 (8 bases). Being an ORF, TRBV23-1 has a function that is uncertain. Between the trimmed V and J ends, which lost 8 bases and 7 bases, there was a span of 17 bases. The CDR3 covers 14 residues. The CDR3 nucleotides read TGCGCCAGCGGCGCACAGGGGGGGAACGGGGAGCTGTTTTTT. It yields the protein CASGAQGGNGELFF.

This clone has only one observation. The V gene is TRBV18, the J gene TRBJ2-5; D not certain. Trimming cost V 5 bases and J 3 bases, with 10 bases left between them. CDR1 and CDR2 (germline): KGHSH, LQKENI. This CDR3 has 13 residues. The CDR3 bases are TGTGCCAGCTCAAGCCTAGTTGAAGAGACCCAGTACTTC. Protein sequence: CASSSLVEETQYF.

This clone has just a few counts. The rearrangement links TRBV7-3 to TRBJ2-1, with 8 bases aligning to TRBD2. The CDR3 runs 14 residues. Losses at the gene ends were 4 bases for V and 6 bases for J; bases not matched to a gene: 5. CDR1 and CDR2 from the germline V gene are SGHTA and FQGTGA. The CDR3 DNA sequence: TGTGCCAGCAGCTCCGGGGGGGCGGGCAATGAGCAGTTCTTC. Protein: CASSSGGAGNEQFF.

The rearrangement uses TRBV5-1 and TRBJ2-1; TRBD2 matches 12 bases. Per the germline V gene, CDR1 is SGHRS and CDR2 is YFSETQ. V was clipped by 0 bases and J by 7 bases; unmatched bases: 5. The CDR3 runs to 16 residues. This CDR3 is CASSLATSGGYNEQFF. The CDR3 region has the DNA TGCGCCAGCAGCTTGGCGACTAGCGGGGGTTATAATGAGCAGTTCTTC.